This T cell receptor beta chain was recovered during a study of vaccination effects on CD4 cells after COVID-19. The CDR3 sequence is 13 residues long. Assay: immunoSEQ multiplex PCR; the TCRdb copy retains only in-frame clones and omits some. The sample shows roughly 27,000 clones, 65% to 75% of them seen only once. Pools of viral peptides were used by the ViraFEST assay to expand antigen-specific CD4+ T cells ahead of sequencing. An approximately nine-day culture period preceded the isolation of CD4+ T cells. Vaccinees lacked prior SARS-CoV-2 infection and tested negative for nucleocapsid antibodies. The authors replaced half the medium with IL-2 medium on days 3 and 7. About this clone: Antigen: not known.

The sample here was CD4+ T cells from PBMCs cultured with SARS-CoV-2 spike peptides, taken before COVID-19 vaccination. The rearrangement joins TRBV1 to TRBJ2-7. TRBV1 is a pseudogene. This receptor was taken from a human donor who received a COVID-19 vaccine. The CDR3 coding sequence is TGCACCAGCAGCCACCCCGACGGCTACGAGCAGTACTTC. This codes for CTSSHPDGYEQYF.